These 4 T cell receptor beta chains share one sample of origin, sequenced in a study of response to subunit inactivated influenza vaccine. TCRdb re-called the RT-PCR reads through MiXCR, storing one row per CDR3 protein. The table shows a few hundred thousand distinct CDR3 sequences, with 10% to 11% occurring only once. Here the sequenced sample was PBMCs from blood, taken around seven weeks after vaccination. The receptors derive from a man aged 50-59 years who received an inactivated influenza vaccine.

J is TRBJ1-5 and V is TRBV6-2 or TRBV6-3; D gene uncertain. The germline CDR1 and CDR2 sequences are MNHEY and SVGEGT. CDR3 length: 14 residues. The germline V and J ends were trimmed by 6 bases and 7 bases, with 16 bases remaining between them. CDR3 residues: CASSYGNFWQPQHF. The CDR3 bases are TGTGCCAGCAGCTACGGGAACTTTTGGCAGCCCCAGCATTTT.

This clonotype was counted a few times. The gene calls are TRBV14 and TRBJ1-6; the D gene is possibly TRBD1 (6 bases). This CDR3 comprises 15 residues. From germline, CDR1 is SGHDN and CDR2 FVKESK. V gave up 4 bases and J gave up 6 bases, with 13 bases separating them. CDR3 DNA sequence: TGTGCCAGCAGCCGAACGACAGGAACTAATTCACCCCTCCACTTT. Its protein product is CASSRTTGTNSPLHF.

In this sample, this clonotype turned up many times. J is TRBJ2-1 and V is TRBV5-1; the match to TRBD1 covers 8 bases. J gave up 8 bases and V 4 bases, and 2 bases lay outside the gene matches. The germline gives CDR1 SGHRS, CDR2 YFSETQ. This CDR3 is built from 12 residues. CDR3 sequence: CASSEQGDEQFF. In DNA, the CDR3 is TGCGCCAGCAGCGAACAGGGGGATGAGCAGTTCTTC.

J is TRBJ2-7 and V is TRBV15; D gene unclear. V lost 0 bases, J lost 2 bases, and 5 bases lay in between. The CDR3 runs 13 residues. From germline, CDR1 is LNHNV and CDR2 YYDKDF (reference sequence). The CDR3 region has the DNA TGTGCCACCAGCAGAGAAGAAACCTACGAGCAGTACTTC. This sequence encodes CATSREETYEQYF.